Detailed here is one T cell receptor (beta chain). The sample belongs to a study of blood T cells in healthy people across ages. A J-beta primer mix and a sample-barcoded 5' primer were used in a second PCR of about 6 to 12 cycles. TCRdb called the 5' RACE reads again in MiXCR, with one record for every CDR3 protein. The sample includes some 750,000 distinct CDR3 sequences, 22% of them seen just once. V lost 5 bases and J lost 2; bases outside the gene matches: 6. The length of the CDR3 is 13 residues. Looked up from germline, CDR1 is SQVTM and CDR2 is ANQGSEA. Donation came from healthy Caucasian individuals in Russia who were aged 6 to 90.

The TCR originated in a man between 65 and 85 years old in good health. This chain links TRBV29-1 with TRBJ2-7; 7 bases map to TRBD1. Input material: blood. The CDR3 loop is CSVSKTGTYEQYF. In DNA, the CDR3 is TGCAGCGTTTCAAAGACAGGGACCTACGAGCAGTACTTC.